Reported below is one T cell receptor (beta chain). The antigen remains unidentified. This entry belongs to a study of shared clonotypes between healthy human individuals. Findings of the study overall: In contrast to clonotypes shared by all four donors, non-shared clonotypes had lower generation probabilities. With few donors, the genetic and exposure-history diversity represented was limited. The naive CD4 repertoires of several donors were compared, and around 5% of clonotypes were shared.

CDR3 size: 15 residues. The junction had 6 bases not matched to a gene; V was cut back by 2 bases and J by 4 bases. Germline CDR1 is MNHNS and CDR2 is SASEGT. Profiling relied on immunoSEQ multiplex PCR, and the TCRdb table lists in-frame clones only, not all of them. The data contain roughly 2,500,000 clones, approximately 93% of them singletons. Sequencing was carried out using naive CD4+ T cells from PBMCs. Subset of the sample: CD45RA+ positively selected. This sequence joins TRBV6-1 and TRBJ1-2; TRBD1 matches 8 bases. The receptor comes from a young man in good health. Some clones in this sample may be carry-over from other donors' samples. The DNA for the CDR3 is TGTGCCAGCAGTGAACAGCCAGGGGGCATCTATGGCTACACCTTC. Amino acid sequence: CASSEQPGGIYGYTF.